The 16 T cell receptor beta chains presented below share a single source sample, sequenced in a study of T cell clonality in common variable immunodeficiency. TCRdb keeps only in-frame clones here, not all; method: immunoSEQ multiplex PCR. In total the sample includes 50,000 to 70,000 clones, none of them seen once. Source material: peripheral blood mononuclear cells. The receptors shown here come from a person aged 18 to 75 in good health.

This clone was counted many times. Coverage ceases 3 residues before the CDR3 finishes, and the germline J gene fills in the end. The chain couples TRBV4-1 to TRBJ1-1; 7 bases align to TRBD1. The trim removed 2 bases at V and 5 bases at J, leaving 11 bases unmatched. This CDR3 spans 16 amino acids. Germline V CDR1 and CDR2: MGHRA, YSYEKL. CDR3 bases read: TGCGCCAGCAGCCAACCAGGACAGGTGTTAGGGACTGAA. Translation gives CASSQPGQVLGTE. The complete CDR3 protein is CASSQPGQVLGTEAFF.

This clone was detected many times. Read data end 3 residues before the CDR3 end; the end is taken from the germline J gene. V is TRBV30 and J is TRBJ1-2, with no clear D. The V end lost 2 bases, the J end lost 4 bases, and 5 bases lay between the germline ends. The CDR3 has 11 residues. Germline CDR1 is GTSNPN and CDR2 is SVGIG (reference sequence). The CDR3 region is CAWSQAYGYTF. The CDR3 DNA, read in part, is TGTGCCTGGAGTCAGGCCTATGGC.

This clone was counted ten times or more. It may be a read error: a sequence one base away is much more abundant. The CDR3 goes on 3 residues after the read ends, and that part is filled in from the germline J gene. The genes are TRBV6-2 or TRBV6-3 and TRBJ2-3; D ambiguous. The CDR3 extends over 15 amino acids. Germline CDR1 is MNHEY and CDR2 is SVGEGT. Incomplete CDR3 DNA: TGTGCCAGCAGTACTTCAAGATCCACTAATCAGCCG. Amino acid sequence: CASSTSRSTNQP. The entire CDR3 is CASSTSRSTNQPQYF.

This clone appeared a few times. The sequenced part of the CDR3 DNA is TGCAGTGCTAGAGGGCCGGGGACTAGCGAATACAATGAG. Translation gives CSARGPGTSEYNE. The complete CDR3 sequence is CSARGPGTSEYNEQFF. J is TRBJ2-1 and V is TRBV20-1; 10 bases are a match to TRBD2. The read comes to an end 3 residues before the CDR3 does, leaving the germline J gene to fill in the end. The CDR3 is 16 amino acids. J lost 4 bases, V lost 1 base, and 7 bases had no gene match. The germline V gene has CDR1 DFQATT and CDR2 SNEGSKA (reference sequence).

This clone was observed at least ten times. With the read ending 3 residues before the CDR3 end, the germline J gene is used to fill in that end. The chain recombines TRBV10-3 with TRBJ1-2, with 7 nucleotides matching TRBD1. The CDR3 extends over 15 amino acids. CDR1 is ENHRY and CDR2 is SYGVKD in the germline V gene. With 4 bases clipped from V and 2 bases from J, the junction kept 7 bases outside the gene matches. This CDR3 is CAISGDRVTNYGYTF. The DNA read from the CDR3 is TGTGCCATCAGTGGGGACAGAGTAACAAACTATGGC.

This clone was picked up many times. The observed sequence ends 3 residues before the CDR3 terminus, with the missing tail filled in from the germline J gene. The rearrangement joins TRBV2 to TRBJ1-2; D might be TRBD1 (6 bases). V was shortened by 3 bases and J by 0 bases, with 11 bases between the two germline ends. The CDR3 contains 15 residues. CDR1 SNHLY and CDR2 FYNNEI come from the germline V gene. The CDR3 loop is CASSDPGEANYGYTF. CDR3 DNA (partial): TGTGCCAGCAGTGACCCAGGGGAAGCTAACTATGGC.

This clone was observed many times. Read coverage stops 3 residues before the CDR3 terminus; the germline J gene supplies the remainder. This rearrangement joins TRBV7-3 to TRBJ2-7, with 9 bases lining up with TRBD2. The V gene's germline CDR1 is SGHTA and CDR2 FQGTGA. Trimming removed 5 bases from V and 0 bases from J; junction bases left unmatched: 2. The CDR3 runs to 14 residues. The CDR3 protein is CASSLSGGSYEQYF. Incomplete CDR3 DNA: TGTGCCAGCAGCCTTAGCGGGGGCTCCTACGAG.

There are many counts of this clone. The CDR3 end lies 3 residues beyond the end of the read and is filled in from the germline J gene. The chain links TRBV20-1 to TRBJ1-1, with D uncertain. Germline CDR1 reads DFQATT; CDR2 reads SNEGSKA (reference sequence). The CDR3 has 13 residues. Trimming cost V 5 bases and J 7 bases, with 17 bases left between them. CDR3 DNA, as far as it was read: TGCAGTGCTGACCGACGCACAGTGGGTGAA. Protein sequence: CSADRRTVGE. The entire CDR3 protein is CSADRRTVGEAFF.

This clone was seen at least ten times. The read gets to within 3 residues of the CDR3 end, and the germline J gene fills in the rest. This sequence joins TRBV6-1 and TRBJ2-2; TRBD2 might be the D (5 bases). CDR1 and CDR2 from the germline V gene are MNHNS and SASEGT. This CDR3 contains 14 residues. V lost 4 bases and J 7 bases, leaving 13 bases between the germline ends. The sequenced part of the CDR3 DNA is TGTGCCAGCAGTGTACGGACTGAAGGCGGGGAG. As protein: CASSVRTEGGE. The full CDR3 protein is CASSVRTEGGELFF.

This clone was detected ten times or more. The read is 3 residues too short to cover the CDR3 end, so that end is filled in from the germline J gene. The gene calls are TRBV7-2 and TRBJ2-2; D is ambiguous. The V end lost 5 bases, the J end lost 3 bases, and 13 bases lay between the germline ends. From germline, CDR1 is SGHTA and CDR2 FQGNSA. This CDR3 is built from 15 residues. This CDR3 reads CASSPEVGYTGELFF. The CDR3 DNA, read in part, is TGTGCCAGCAGCCCAGAAGTAGGGTACACCGGGGAG.

In its sample, this clone was seen many times. The read stops 3 residues short of the end of the CDR3; the missing end is completed from the germline J gene. The chain uses TRBV5-1 and TRBJ2-3, with a possible D match to TRBD2 (5 bases). The V gene lost 6 bases and the J gene lost 4 bases, with 24 bases spanning the gap. The CDR3 totals 17 residues. The germline V gene has CDR1 SGHRS and CDR2 YFSETQ. CDR3 DNA, as far as it was read: TGCGCCAGCACTAGCCCAGGCAAGGATGGGAGCCCAGATACG. It codes for CASTSPGKDGSPDT. The CDR3, in full, reads CASTSPGKDGSPDTQYF.

Worth noting for this clone: The sequenced fragment ends 3 residues before the CDR3 boundary, so the rest is inferred from the germline J gene. This chain uses TRBV18 with TRBJ1-4, with TRBD1 matching over 7 bases. The length of the CDR3 is 15 residues. The V and J ends lost 3 bases and 6 bases, in that order; junction bases with no gene match: 7. CDR1 KGHSH and CDR2 LQKENI come from the germline V gene. CDR3 bases read: TGTGCCAGCTCACCGCTCGGGCAGGGGGATGAAAAA. It translates to CASSPLGQGDEK. From start to end, the CDR3 is CASSPLGQGDEKLFF.

This clone was recorded many times. Sequencing ends 3 residues short of the CDR3 end; the germline J gene provides the rest. The chain is built from TRBV7-9 and TRBJ2-5; D is unclear. The CDR3 is made up of 12 amino acids. V was trimmed by 1 base and J by 5 bases, leaving 5 bases between them. Germline V gives CDR1 SEHNR, CDR2 FQNEAQ (reference sequence). CDR3 amino acids: CASSLVVETQYF. The CDR3 bases that were read are TGTGCCAGCAGCTTAGTAGTGGAGACC.

This clone was counted at least ten times. The read is 3 residues too short to cover the CDR3 end, so that end is filled in from the germline J gene. V and J are TRBV5-1 and TRBJ2-7, with 8 bases fitting TRBD1. J was trimmed by 3 bases and V by 4 bases; bases with no gene match: 9. Germline CDR1 reads SGHRS; CDR2 reads YFSETQ. The CDR3 has 15 amino acids. The CDR3 DNA, read in part, is TGCGCCAGCAGCCCGGGACAGGTGAAGGACTACGAG. Its protein product is CASSPGQVKDYE. The whole CDR3 sequence reads CASSPGQVKDYEQYF.

This clone was seen a handful of times. This could be a read error, since a much larger clone is one nucleotide away. The CDR3 extends 3 residues past the end of the read, so its final part is completed from the germline J gene. The chain joins TRBV7-8 to TRBJ2-2; possible D gene TRBD1, 6 bases. The CDR3 covers 15 residues. From germline, CDR1 is SGHVS and CDR2 FQNEAQ. The CDR3 protein is CASSLPGALNEKLFF. The covered CDR3 bases are TGTGCCAGCAGCTTACCAGGGGCGCTTAATGAAAAG. The full variable domain, in which reference TRBV7-8 and TRBJ2-2 provide the parts outside the CDR3, is GAGVSQSPRYKVAKRGQDVALRCDPISGHVSLFWYQQALGQGPEFLTYFQNEAQLDKSGLPSDRFFAERPEGSVSTLKIQRTQQEDSAVYLCASSLPGALNEKLFFGEGSRLTVL.

This clone was observed at least ten times. The observed sequence ends 3 residues before the CDR3 terminus, with the missing tail filled in from the germline J gene. V usage is TRBV5-1 and J usage is TRBJ2-3, with D possibly being TRBD2 (6 bases). Germline V lookup: CDR1 SGHRS, CDR2 YFSETQ. CDR3 length: 14 amino acids. V lost 7 bases, J lost 2 bases, and 14 bases lay in between. The CDR3: CASGLGLYTDTQYF. The sequenced part of the CDR3 DNA is TGCGCCAGCGGGCTCGGACTATACACAGATACG.